These 15 T cell receptor beta chains originate from one sample sequenced in a study of post-analysis software for immune sequencing data. Study-level results: A handful of TRBV segments appeared more often in patients than in controls, and TRBV5-6, TRBV5-1 and TRBV20-1 were among these.

TCR beta cDNA libraries included unique molecular identifiers. Each CDR3 protein gets one entry after TCRdb re-called the PCR reads with MiXCR. This sample has over 300,000 distinct CDR3 sequences, with 30% to 45% found just once. These receptors' antigens are unknown. The sequencing input was blood. The receptors derive from a girl aged 5-17 years with multiple sclerosis.

This clonotype was observed a few times. The chain is built from TRBV28 and TRBJ2-1; maybe TRBD2 (6 bases). The CDR3 runs to 15 residues. The V gene lost 2 bases and the J gene lost 3 bases, with 11 bases spanning the gap. Germline CDR1 and CDR2: MDHEN and SYDVKM. The CDR3 loop is CASSLGGNSYNEQFF. CDR3 DNA sequence: TGTGCCAGCAGTTTAGGGGGGAATAGCTACAATGAGCAGTTCTTC.

V gene TRBV4-1 combines with J gene TRBJ2-7, with D hard to call. CDR1 MGHRA and CDR2 YSYEKL come from the germline V gene. The CDR3 sequence is 16 residues long. V lost 0 bases to trimming and J lost 0 bases, with 12 bases between them. Here the CDR3 reads CASSQDRTESSYEQYF. CDR3 in DNA: TGCGCCAGCAGCCAAGATCGAACAGAGAGCTCCTACGAGCAGTACTTC.

The J gene is TRBJ2-1, the V gene TRBV5-1; possible D gene TRBD1, 6 bases. Per germline, CDR1 SGHRS and CDR2 YFSETQ. The CDR3 runs to 13 residues. Trimming shortened V by 2 bases and J by 9 bases, and 12 bases separated the two germline ends. The CDR3 reads CASSLLQGGEQFF. CDR3 bases: TGCGCCAGCAGCTTACTACAGGGTGGTGAGCAGTTCTTC.

The chain uses TRBV28 and TRBJ2-7; 11 bases are shared with TRBD1. The germline V gene has CDR1 MDHEN and CDR2 SYDVKM. J was trimmed by 3 bases and V by 4 bases; bases with no gene match: 11. The CDR3 totals 17 residues. This chain's CDR3 is CASSYRIGQGARYEQYF. CDR3 DNA: TGTGCCAGCAGTTACAGAATCGGACAGGGGGCGCGCTACGAGCAGTACTTC.

This clonotype was observed a few times. The gene calls are TRBV7-2 and TRBJ1-6; D is unresolved. The V and J ends lost 4 bases and 2 bases respectively, with 15 bases between them. The CDR3 sequence is 17 residues long. Germline CDR1 is SGHTA and CDR2 is FQGNSA. The CDR3 coding sequence is TGTGCCAGCAGCTCGAAGCCCGACCCGGCCTATAATTCACCCCTCCACTTT. It specifies CASSSKPDPAYNSPLHF.

This chain joins TRBV11-2 and TRBJ2-5; the D gene is possibly TRBD1 (5 bases). Germline V lookup: CDR1 SGHAT, CDR2 FQNNGV. Trimming shortened V by 1 base and J by 5 bases, and 14 bases separated the two germline ends. The CDR3 is made up of 15 amino acids. The CDR3 bases are TGTGCCAGCAGCTTAGGGGGTCAGGGTTCGGAGACCCAGTACTTC. Its translation: CASSLGGQGSETQYF.

The table lists this clonotype with a few counts. This chain links TRBV29-1 with TRBJ2-6, with D possibly TRBD1 on 5 matching bases. The V gene lost 4 bases and the J gene lost 0 bases, with 10 bases spanning the gap. The CDR3 is 15 amino acids. From germline, CDR1 is SQVTM and CDR2 ANQGSEA. The CDR3 bases are TGCAGCGTTGGCCCAGACAGCTCTGGGGCCAACGTCCTGACTTTC. Protein sequence: CSVGPDSSGANVLTF.

The chain links TRBV7-8 to TRBJ1-2; no firm D call. V dropped 1 base and J dropped 4 bases, with 10 bases sitting between them. This CDR3 comprises 14 residues. Germline assignment: CDR1 SGHVS and CDR2 FQNEAQ. CDR3 sequence: CASSLEDPRYGYTF. CDR3 DNA: TGTGCCAGCAGCTTAGAAGATCCCCGCTATGGCTACACCTTC. Combining the CDR3 with reference TRBV7-8 and TRBJ1-2 gives the whole variable domain GAGVSQSPRYKVAKRGQDVALRCDPISGHVSLFWYQQALGQGPEFLTYFQNEAQLDKSGLPSDRFFAERPEGSVSTLKIQRTQQEDSAVYLCASSLEDPRYGYTFGSGTRLTVV.

The rearrangement uses TRBV4-1 and TRBJ2-3; tentative D call: TRBD1 (6 bases). Germline V CDR1 and CDR2: MGHRA, YSYEKL. This CDR3 is 14 amino acids long. V gave up 5 bases and J gave up 2 bases, with 11 bases separating them. Here the CDR3 DNA reads TGCGCCAGCAGCAGGGACACCTTCACAGATACGCAGTATTTT. Amino acids: CASSRDTFTDTQYF.

The table lists this clonotype with a few counts. J is TRBJ2-1 and V is TRBV12-3 or TRBV12-4; no clear D. The CDR3 extends over 15 amino acids. V was pared by 3 bases and J by 0 bases, with 9 bases between. The CDR3 region is CASSFDLGSYNEQFF. The CDR3 nucleotides read TGTGCCAGCAGTTTCGACTTGGGCTCCTACAATGAGCAGTTCTTC.

The gene calls are TRBV5-1 and TRBJ1-4; the D is unclear. Germline CDR1 reads SGHRS; CDR2 reads YFSETQ. The CDR3 is made up of 15 amino acids. The V gene lost 4 bases and the J gene lost 4 bases, with 14 bases spanning the gap. In nucleotides, the CDR3 is TGCGCCAGCAGCGTCAGGTCTCTGAATAATGAAAAACTGTTTTTT. This encodes CASSVRSLNNEKLFF. The variable domain in full, with the rest retrieved from reference TRBV5-1 and TRBJ1-4, is KAGVTQTPRYLIKTRGQQVTLSCSPISGHRSVSWYQQTPGQGLQFLFEYFSETQRNKGNFPGRFSGRQFSNSRSEMNVSTLELGDSALYLCASSVRSLNNEKLFFGSGTQLSVL.

This clonotype was seen repeatedly, ten times or more. The chain couples TRBV3-1 to TRBJ2-1, with D possibly TRBD2 on 6 matching bases. CDR1 and CDR2 from the germline V gene are LGHDT and YNNKEL (reference sequence). Trimming removed 2 bases from V and 9 bases from J, with 17 bases in between. The CDR3 contains 15 residues. CDR3 bases: TGTGCCAGCAGCCAATCAGAGGCCCGGCGGGGTGAGCAGTTCTTC. The encoded protein is CASSQSEARRGEQFF.

This rearrangement joins TRBV20-1 to TRBJ2-3; D uncertain. This CDR3 contains 11 residues. V was trimmed by 6 bases and J by 5 bases, leaving 9 bases between them. The germline V gene has CDR1 DFQATT and CDR2 SNEGSKA (reference sequence). The CDR3 is CSAIGGDTQYF. For the CDR3, the DNA is TGCAGTGCCATAGGCGGAGATACGCAGTATTTT.

V and J are TRBV20-1 and TRBJ1-2; TRBD1 agrees at 7 bases. Germline V CDR1 and CDR2: DFQATT, SNEGSKA (reference sequence). The CDR3 length is 11 residues. Here the CDR3 reads CRAVQGGGYTF. CDR3 nucleotide sequence: TGCAGGGCTGTCCAGGGGGGGGGCTACACCTTC.

About this clonotype: A read error may be the cause here, since a much bigger clone is one base away. The chain combines TRBV7-9 with TRBJ2-1, with TRBD2 matching over 9 bases. CDR1 is SEHNR, CDR2 FQNEAQ, per germline (reference sequence). V gave up 3 bases and J gave up 13 bases; unmatched junction bases: 10. The CDR3 loop spans 14 amino acids. In DNA form, the CDR3 reads TGTGCCAGCAGCTTGTCTAGCGGGGTAGAGACCCAGTTCTTC. Protein product: CASSLSSGVETQFF.